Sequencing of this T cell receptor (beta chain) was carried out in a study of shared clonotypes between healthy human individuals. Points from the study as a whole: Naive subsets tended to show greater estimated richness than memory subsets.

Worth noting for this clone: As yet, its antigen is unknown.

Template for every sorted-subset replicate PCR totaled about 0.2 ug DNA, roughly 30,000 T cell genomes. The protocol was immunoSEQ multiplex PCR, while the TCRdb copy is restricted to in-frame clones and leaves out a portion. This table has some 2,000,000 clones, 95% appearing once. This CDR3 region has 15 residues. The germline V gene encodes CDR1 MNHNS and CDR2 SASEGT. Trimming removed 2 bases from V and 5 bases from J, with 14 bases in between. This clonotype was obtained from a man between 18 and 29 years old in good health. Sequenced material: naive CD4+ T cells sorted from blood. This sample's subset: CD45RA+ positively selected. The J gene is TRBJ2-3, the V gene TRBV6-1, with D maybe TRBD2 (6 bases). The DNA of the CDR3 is TGTGCCAGCAGTGAACGTGAGCGGAGGGGAGATACGCAGTATTTT. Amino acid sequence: CASSERERRGDTQYF.